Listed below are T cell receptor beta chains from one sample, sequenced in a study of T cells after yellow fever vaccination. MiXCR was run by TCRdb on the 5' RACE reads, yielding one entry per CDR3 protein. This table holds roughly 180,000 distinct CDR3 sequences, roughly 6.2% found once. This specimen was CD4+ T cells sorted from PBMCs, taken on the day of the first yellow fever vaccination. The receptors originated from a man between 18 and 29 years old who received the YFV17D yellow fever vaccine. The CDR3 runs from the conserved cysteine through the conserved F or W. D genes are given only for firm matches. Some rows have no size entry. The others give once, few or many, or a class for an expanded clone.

TGTGCCAGCACCCTGGGGGACAGGGAGAATCAGCCCCAGCATTTT | CASTLGDRENQPQHF | TRBD1 | TRBJ1-5 | TRBV28 | many | 15
TGTGCCAGCAGCTTAGGACAGGGGGCTTGGGAGACCCAGTACTTC | CASSLGQGAWETQYF | TRBD1 | TRBJ2-5 | TRBV7-2 | few | 15
TGTGCCAGCTCACCACCGAGCCACGGGGACGACGAGCAGTACTTC | CASSPPSHGDDEQYF | NA | TRBJ2-7 | TRBV18 | few | 15
TGCGCCAGCAGCTTGGCGTCTTCTAGCGGGGGGGCCATTCATGTTCAGTACTTC | CASSLASSSGGAIHVQYF | TRBD2 | TRBJ2-4 | TRBV5-1 | few | 18
TGTGCCAGCAGTCCGGGCCCCTCAAGCTCTGGAAACACCATATATTTT | CASSPGPSSSGNTIYF | NA | TRBJ1-3 | TRBV6-1 | few | 16
TGCGCCAGCAGCTCCACAGGGATAGAGACCCAGTACTTC | CASSSTGIETQYF | NA | TRBJ2-5 | TRBV5-1 | many | 13
TGTGCCAGCACCCTATGGGGTATTTCAGATACGCAGTATTTT | CASTLWGISDTQYF | NA | TRBJ2-3 | TRBV7-8 | NA | 14
TGTGCCAGCAGCCCGGTTTCGGCATCCGGCGAGCAGTTCTTC | CASSPVSASGEQFF | NA | TRBJ2-1 | TRBV7-9 | many | 14
TGCAGCGCCAAAATCGGGATTAGCGCTAATGAAAAACTGTTTTTT | CSAKIGISANEKLFF | NA | TRBJ1-4 | TRBV29-1 | many | 15
TGCAGTACTACCCGGCGAGACCGAAACTATGGCTACACCTTC | CSTTRRDRNYGYTF | NA | TRBJ1-2 | TRBV20-1 | NA | 14
TGTGCCAGCGGCCCTGGGTTCCTCGGGGAGCTGTTTTTT | CASGPGFLGELFF | NA | TRBJ2-2 | TRBV4-2 | NA | 13
TGTGCCAGCAGCCAAGTCACCGCCCGAGGAAGGGAGACCCAGTACTTC | CASSQVTARGRETQYF | NA | TRBJ2-5 | TRBV14 | many | 16
TGTGCCAGCTCACCATCGATTTCTGGTCAGCCCCAGCATTTT | CASSPSISGQPQHF | NA | TRBJ1-5 | TRBV18 | many | 14
TGTGCCAGCAGCTTGGAGCTAGCACGGACTGAGCAGTTCTTC | CASSLELARTEQFF | NA | TRBJ2-1 | TRBV5-4 | few | 14
TGTGCCAGCAGTAAGACAGGAGCCCCTGGTTTATATGGCTACACCTTC | CASSKTGAPGLYGYTF | NA | TRBJ1-2 | TRBV27 | few | 16
TGTGCCAGCAGCTCCCAGGGAATTCGACGCAATCAGCCCCAGCATTTT | CASSSQGIRRNQPQHF | NA | TRBJ1-5 | TRBV7-8 | many | 16
TGTGCCAGCAGCTTCGCGGGAAACACCATATATTTT | CASSFAGNTIYF | NA | TRBJ1-3 | TRBV7-9 | many | 12
TGTGCCAGCAGCCAAGAATATAGCGCAAGAGGCACCCAGTACTTC | CASSQEYSARGTQYF | NA | TRBJ2-5 | TRBV3-1 | NA | 15